This TCR beta chain was retrieved from a study of cytomegalovirus exposure and HLA in healthy donors (dated by TCRdb to about 2017). Broadly, across the study: An earlier analysis of some 620 of the donors reported 250 to 300 Gb of sequence data and 117 million unique TCR beta sequences obtained from 150 million to 200 million T cells. Using immunosequencing, the study profiled T cell repertoires from 666 subjects and related those repertoires to cytomegalovirus serostatus. To study patterns of TCR occurrence, a later analysis re-analyzed previously published TCR beta repertoires from several hundred donors and added high-resolution HLA genotyping. Across about 370 genotyped donors of the cohort, an average of about 240,000 unique TCR beta nucleotide sequences per donor were sequenced, and roughly 18% of those sequences were non-productive. In the later analysis, no new phenotypic data were used to find candidate immune exposures; instead, reliance was placed on TCR beta sequences and their occurrence across donors. Of the approximately 370 genotyped donors, approximately 80% were placed in the genetic ancestry cluster associated with self-reported Caucasian donors. Roughly 5 DR-DQ haplotypes were handled as single units for association and clustering, since linkage in the cohort was strong. Alongside the repertoire data, information on donor age, sex, ethnicity and CMV serostatus was compiled. All discovery cohort repertoires had been generated using a single sequencing platform. To predict cytomegalovirus infection status, the study brought together high-throughput TCR immunosequencing, statistical association of individual TCRs with disease status, and machine learning. The aim of the study was to test whether cataloging public T cell receptors could identify signatures of past pathogen exposure. Genome-wide SNP genotypes for about three fifths of the roughly 670 donors were used in a later genetic analysis, which treated that subset as a discovery cohort. In an earlier analysis of roughly 540 of the donors, high-throughput TCR beta sequencing was used to judge whether each TCR beta V gene segment behaved as functional or pseudogenic. The number of typed donors differed by locus: 629-630 for A, B, C, DRB1 and DQB1; about 520 for DQA1; approximately 610 for DPA1; and 400 to 480 for DPB1. An early release covering 550 to 700 HLA-typed donors comprised about 300 gigabases of sequencing data and around 86 million unique TCR sequences. In addition to the first cohort of hundreds of subjects, a separate validation cohort of around 110 different subjects was used. Class I and class II HLA loci were covered by the typing at four-digit resolution.

Study-wide conclusions, independent of this receptor: Because the 87-base-pair reads could not distinguish some IMGT-functional V segments, including TRBV6-2 and TRBV6-3, those segments were excluded. A later analysis reported that several top co-occurrence clusters appeared linked to parvovirus B19, influenza, CMV and Epstein-Barr virus. The authors suggested that the approach could potentially be generalized to other disease states and immunological phenotypes. In a later analysis, some 18,000 TCR beta sequences were associated with specific HLA alleles at a false discovery rate of 0.05. In a later genetic analysis, a missense DCLRE1C variant was associated with V-gene and J-gene trimming of TCR beta chains, and the association was replicated in an independent cohort. In vitro tests confirmed that three of the cytomegalovirus-associated TCR beta chains recognize cytomegalovirus antigens. According to a later analysis, most CMV-associated TCR beta chains appeared to be HLA-restricted, and the HLA associations seemed to be driven largely by CMV exposure. A further reported finding was that TCR beta sequences accurately predicted the HLA-A and HLA-B alleles for most subjects in the first cohort. Linkage disequilibrium might explain the correlated functional status among segregating V segments, but an unknown experimental factor could not be ruled out. In a later analysis, HLA-associated TCR beta chains showed more clonal expansion and lower generation probabilities than non-associated chains that were equally common. Presence/absence analyses assumed roughly uniform sequencing depth across donors, an assumption that may not hold. Cytomegalovirus status was reported to be diagnosed by the classifier with high specificity and sensitivity in both the original and validation cohorts. CMV serostatus was the only immune exposure information available for the cohort. In an earlier analysis of about 540 of the donors, most TCR beta V segments were observed in productive rearrangements about 90% or about 30% of the time, broadly matching IMGT annotations. Only TCR beta chains were sequenced in this cohort, and the absence of alpha or paired-chain data limited detectable features. Because counts were too low, about 17 rarely observed V segments, including chromosome 9 orphons, were excluded from the earlier analysis of around 590 of the donors. Because some donors lacked HLA typing at each locus, the association tests relied only on the typed subset. Most TCR sequences were seen in very few donors, while some public TCRs were found in many individuals. A cluster of highly shared sequence variants was judged likely to be a technical artifact of the sequencing pipeline. A later analysis found that TCR association rates varied across HLA loci, with DRB1 alleles showing the most associated TCRs and HLA-C alleles the fewest. In a later genetic analysis, fewer N-insertions in productive TCRs were reported among donors in an Asian-associated ancestry cluster than the approximately 670-donor mean. The study gave a list of around 170 TCR beta chains associated with cytomegalovirus. When HLA alleles, especially DR and DQ, strongly co-occurred, TCR associations were difficult to assign to individual alleles.

CDR1 SEHNR and CDR2 FQNEAQ are derived from the germline V gene (reference sequence). There are 16 amino acids in the CDR3, from cysteine to phenylalanine inclusive. Of the read, only the CDR3 DNA is kept; its 48 bases are in frame from base 1. V lost 3 bases and J lost 4 bases; the stretch between them is 18 bases long. Regarding this clone: Its antigen specificity is not known.

The method was the immunoSEQ multiplex PCR assay. For the multiplex PCR, a mixture combining 60 forward primers for TCR Vbeta segments and 13 reverse primers for TCR Jbeta segments was used. The CDR3 region of rearranged TCR beta genes was amplified from genomic DNA with a multiplex PCR assay. The Illumina HiSeq System was used to sequence the amplified TCR beta libraries as 87-base-pair reads. Processing in the source paper ran as follows. In a later analysis, 70 million to 95 million unique TCR beta chains were counted across the 650 to 750 repertoires, and roughly 10 million of these chains were shared by at least two donors. Raw reads were error-corrected and collapsed into unique sequences by a nearest-neighbor algorithm in which closely related sequences were merged to remove PCR and sequencing errors. V, D and J gene segments were assigned by aligning CDR3 sequences to IMGT reference sequences. Each retained sequence needed at least a six-nucleotide match to both a V gene segment and a J gene segment. A rearrangement was called productive if the CDR3 had no stop codons and remained in frame with V and J, and every other rearrangement was called non-productive. Following IMGT convention, CDR3 was defined as the stretch from the second conserved V-encoded cysteine up to the conserved J-encoded phenylalanine. The earlier analysis of a few hundred of the donors excluded any sequence lacking an unambiguous match to a single V gene segment. In an earlier analysis of 587 of the donors, V segments were called functional above 56.7% productive rearrangements and were called segregating when the between-donor standard deviation exceeded 5%. A statistical classification framework was built to diagnose cytomegalovirus status from the catalog of TCR beta chain sequences. In a later analysis, TCR nucleotide sequences were compared against IMGT/GENE-DB human TR gene sequences so that V and J genes could be assigned. The TCRdist pipeline was used in a later analysis to assign CDR3 sequences and most-parsimonious VDJ recombination scenarios. In a later analysis, each TCR beta chain was defined by its CDR3 amino acid sequence together with its V-gene family, and reads lacking a unique V-gene family were excluded. To address suspected cross-contamination and a sequencing artifact, a later analysis removed approximately 600 highly shared, low-generation-probability nucleotide sequences. In a later analysis, a clonal expansion index for each public chain was calculated from normalized within-repertoire ranks of inferred template counts. Generation probabilities in a later analysis came from a VDJ recombination model fitted to out-of-frame rearrangements, and those results were checked against IGoR. In a later analysis, TCR-TCR, TCR-HLA and TCR-CMV co-occurrence was scored with hypergeometric tests, and a repertoire-size bias correction was applied to TCR pairs. False discovery rates were estimated in a later analysis by permuting HLA or CMV assignments 20 times. In a later analysis, co-occurring TCRs were grouped with DBSCAN, and TCRdist sequence similarity was added when clustering was performed within HLA-allele-positive subsets. For co-occurrence clustering, repertoires with fewer than 30,000 or more than 120,000 public chains were excluded, along with four or five repertoires with anomalous nucleotide sharing. Entries here come from immuneACCESS through TCRdb and include only in-frame sequences with V and J called. Some clones fail to appear in such tables; in the studies checked, an unresolved V gene covers under half of the shortfall, and the cause of the remainder is unknown. That table gives V, J and clone size, and the DNA gave D and trimming. The table for this sample records tens of thousands of clones. Around 6.5% of the sample lies in the top ten.

The cohort comprised several hundred healthy bone marrow donors. At the time of sampling, all cohort members were nominally healthy, though unrecorded immune exposures were likely present. The donor tested CMV seronegative and was one of the 352 seronegative cohort members. A peripheral blood sample was provided by each donor, and peripheral blood mononuclear cells were used for TCR beta sequencing. The Qiagen DNeasy Blood Extraction Kit was used to extract genomic DNA from the blood cell samples. What was sequenced was PBMCs. The TCR sequence derives from a woman between 40 and 55 years old in good health and CMV-seronegative. The chain is made from TRBV7-9 and TRBJ1-1; the D gene assignment is ambiguous. The encoded CDR3 is CASSLGSATLGTEAFF. The bases read TGTGCCAGCAGCTTGGGGAGCGCGACCTTGGGCACTGAAGCTTTCTTT.